These T cell receptor beta chains were read from a single sample in a study of T cells expressing NK-cell markers. TCRdb re-called the 5' RACE reads and catalogs CDR3 proteins one per entry, DNA excluded. This table holds 300,000 to 500,000 distinct CDR3 sequences. The source material was blood T cells: a sorted CD56 or NKG2C T cell subset, CD4+ or CD8+ T cells, or bulk PBMC T cells (not recorded which). The receptor source for this set is a woman between 45 and 60 years old in good health. Both conserved end residues are part of each CDR3.

j_call	v_call	cdr3_aa
TRBJ2-1	TRBV7-9	CASSPSLRSGRAYNEQFF
TRBJ1-2	TRBV5-1	CASSLGSGQVAGYTF
TRBJ2-3	TRBV11-2	CASSLVLSEGAMEDTQYF
TRBJ2-1	TRBV12-3/TRBV12-4	CASRPLAPSYNEQFF
TRBJ1-5	TRBV12-3/TRBV12-4	CASSLDGSQPQHF
TRBJ2-1	TRBV10-3	CATVAAGGEVSSYNEQFF
TRBJ2-2	TRBV29-1	CSGGQGFGTNTGELFF
TRBJ1-5	TRBV6-2/TRBV6-3	CASSRQYSNQPQHF
TRBJ2-1	TRBV6-1	CASCTSGRDLNEQFF
TRBJ2-7	TRBV5-1	CASSLGNMLAGVYEQYF
TRBJ2-1	TRBV20-1	CSARVGLGGGRPNEQFF
TRBJ2-2	TRBV2	CASPAAPNTGELFF
TRBJ1-5	TRBV7-8	CASSQGRNQPQHF
TRBJ2-2	TRBV12-3/TRBV12-4	CASSPREGRFTGELFF
TRBJ1-2	TRBV19	CASSIDIQGVDGYTF
TRBJ1-1	TRBV24-1	CATSDLRGRAFF
TRBJ2-4	TRBV3-1	CASSQEGVGIKYF
TRBJ1-2	TRBV24-1	CATSDPGRPGSGGYTF
TRBJ1-2	TRBV20-1	CSARDKGPYGYTF
TRBJ2-3	TRBV27	CASSLTIGTDTQYF
TRBJ1-2	TRBV20-1	CSARDQATAYGYTF
TRBJ2-6	TRBV10-3	CAISEGRLSSGANVLTF
TRBJ2-1	TRBV19	CASSIVLGGGNEQFF